Following are 27 T cell receptor beta chains from one sample sequenced in a study of shared clonotypes between healthy human individuals. Sequencing was performed with immunoSEQ multiplex PCR; in TCRdb, only in-frame clones are kept and a portion is missing. The data contain around 320,000 clones, around 90% of them singletons. Sample: memory CD8+ T cells sorted from blood. Subset: CD45RO+ cells pooled with CCR7-negative TemRA cells. The origin of the receptors is a man between 18 and 35 years old in good health.

The chain carries TRBV6-5 and TRBJ1-1; tentative D call: TRBD1 (5 bases). Germline V gene data show CDR1 as MNHEY and CDR2 as SVGAGI. The CDR3 has 13 amino acids. V was cut by 8 bases and J by 5 bases, with 15 bases left in between. In nucleotides, the CDR3 is TGTGCCAGCCGAAATCAGGGTTGGACTGAAGCTTTCTTT. Protein sequence: CASRNQGWTEAFF.

The rearrangement links TRBV4-3 to TRBJ2-5; 7 positions match TRBD2. This CDR3 has 16 residues. Trimming at V came to 1 base and at J to 4 bases, leaving 9 bases not matched to a gene. The V gene's germline CDR1 is LGHNA and CDR2 YSLEER. The CDR3 sequence: CASSQAYREEGETQYF. For the CDR3, the DNA is TGCGCCAGCAGCCAAGCCTACCGGGAGGAAGGAGAGACCCAGTACTTC.

The chain couples TRBV28 to TRBJ2-3; D ambiguous. Trimming stripped 8 bases from V and 3 bases from J, with 9 bases between. This CDR3 spans 12 amino acids. Germline-derived CDR1 and CDR2 are MDHEN and SYDVKM. The CDR3 reads CASHHSTDTQYF. CDR3 DNA sequence: TGTGCCAGCCATCACAGTACAGATACGCAGTATTTT.

The V and J genes are TRBV7-8 and TRBJ2-1; D unclear. V lost 4 bases, J lost 7 bases, and 20 bases lay in between. CDR3 length: 16 residues. Germline CDR1 SGHVS, CDR2 FQNEAQ. CDR3 DNA: TGTGCCAGCAGCTCAGGCGGAATAGCTGTCCTTAATGAGCAGTTCTTC. Translating it yields CASSSGGIAVLNEQFF.

The chain employs TRBV7-9 and TRBJ2-1; 10 bases map to TRBD2. CDR1 and CDR2 (germline): SEHNR, FQNEAQ (reference sequence). Unmatched junction bases numbered 3, after V lost 2 bases and J lost 5 bases. The CDR3 totals 15 residues. Here the CDR3 DNA reads TGTGCCAGCAGCTTAAGGACTAGCGGCCACAATGAGCAGTTCTTC. It encodes CASSLRTSGHNEQFF.

This rearrangement joins TRBV5-1 to TRBJ2-3; D is uncertain. Germline values: CDR1 SGHRS, CDR2 YFSETQ. This CDR3 comprises 13 residues. Trimming removed 7 bases at V and 2 bases at J, with 11 bases between. The CDR3 reads CASSKGPTDTQYF. In nucleotides, the CDR3 is TGCGCCAGCTCCAAAGGCCCCACAGATACGCAGTATTTT.

This clone showed up just once. This chain uses TRBV4-1 with TRBJ2-1; 7 nucleotides align to TRBD2. There are 16 residues in the CDR3. Losses at the gene ends were 3 bases for V and 1 base for J; bases not matched to a gene: 6. Germline V lookup: CDR1 MGHRA, CDR2 YSYEKL. CDR3 nucleotide sequence: TGCGCCAGCAGCCATACGACTAGCCTATCCTACAATGAGCAGTTCTTC. Translated, it gives CASSHTTSLSYNEQFF.

The chain recombines TRBV4-1 with TRBJ2-1; a possible D gene is TRBD2 (5 bases). Trimming shortened V by 4 bases and J by 8 bases, and 18 bases separated the two germline ends. This CDR3 comprises 15 residues. Germline lookup yields CDR1 MGHRA and CDR2 YSYEKL. CDR3 nucleotide sequence: TGCGCCAGCAGCCGAGGGTGGGGTAGGGCCGATGAGCAGTTCTTC. It translates to CASSRGWGRADEQFF.

V and J are TRBV11-2 and TRBJ2-7; 7 positions agree with TRBD2. Trimming took 4 bases from V and 1 from J; bases not matched to a gene: 1. CDR1 and CDR2 from the germline V gene are SGHAT and FQNNGV. The length of the CDR3 is 13 residues. The CDR3 spells CASSSGLSYEQYF. The CDR3, as DNA: TGTGCCAGCAGCTCGGGACTATCCTACGAGCAGTACTTC.

This chain connects TRBV4-3 to TRBJ2-3; a possible D gene is TRBD2 (7 bases). This CDR3 has 17 amino acids. Germline V CDR1 and CDR2: LGHNA, YSLEER. The V and J ends lost 1 base and 3 bases respectively, with 17 bases between them. CDR3 DNA: TGCGCCAGCAGCCAAGTGGTAGGGGGGGCTGGGACAGATACGCAGTATTTT. It encodes CASSQVVGGAGTDTQYF.

The V call is TRBV19, the J call TRBJ1-2, with D tentatively TRBD1 (5 bases). CDR3 length equals 12 residues. Germline CDR1 reads LNHDA; CDR2 reads SQIVND (reference sequence). V was shortened by 7 bases and J by 10 bases, with 16 bases between the two germline ends. This chain's CDR3 is CASKGSRGPYTF. As DNA, the CDR3 is TGTGCCAGTAAGGGGTCGAGGGGACCCTACACCTTC.

The chain employs TRBV9 and TRBJ2-7; TRBD1 agrees at 7 bases. The CDR3 contains 13 residues. The V segment lost 4 bases and the J segment 9 bases; nucleotides outside the gene matches: 10. CDR1 and CDR2 from the germline V gene are SGDLS and YYNGEE. The CDR3 DNA sequence: TGTGCCAGCAGCCCCGGGACAGATAACGCGCAGTACTTC. This encodes CASSPGTDNAQYF.

This chain connects TRBV6-4 to TRBJ2-1; 9 bases fit TRBD2. CDR3 length: 15 residues. V dropped 2 bases and J dropped 3; count of bases not matched to a gene: 2. CDR1 and CDR2 from the germline V gene are MRHNA and SNTAGT. CDR3 protein: CASSDTTSGYNEQFF. In DNA, the CDR3 is TGTGCCAGCAGTGACACGACTAGCGGCTACAATGAGCAGTTCTTC.

The chain recombines TRBV28 with TRBJ2-7; TRBD1 agrees at 7 bases. The CDR3 contains 15 residues. Germline CDR1 reads MDHEN; CDR2 reads SYDVKM. Trimming took 6 bases from V and 2 from J; bases not matched to a gene: 10. The CDR3 sequence: CASSPTRTGAYEQYF. In DNA, the CDR3 is TGTGCCAGCAGCCCTACCCGCACAGGGGCCTACGAGCAGTACTTC.

This clone was detected a few times. The J gene is TRBJ1-6, the V gene TRBV19; possibly TRBD1 for D (5 bases). The V gene's germline CDR1 is LNHDA and CDR2 SQIVND (reference sequence). The CDR3 totals 16 residues. Trimming took 1 base from V and 3 from J, leaving 10 bases between them. The CDR3: CASSIGAGGYNSPLHF. The CDR3 DNA follows: TGTGCCAGTAGTATAGGGGCCGGGGGCTATAATTCACCCCTCCACTTT.

The genes are TRBV28 and TRBJ2-7, with 8 bases matching TRBD2. Germline loops: CDR1 MDHEN, CDR2 SYDVKM. The CDR3 runs to 14 residues. The V gene end was trimmed by 4 bases and the J gene end by 2 bases; junction bases not matched to a gene: 4. The CDR3: CASSWAGGAYEQYF. The DNA of the CDR3 is TGTGCCAGCAGTTGGGCGGGGGGTGCCTACGAGCAGTACTTC.

This chain links TRBV11-1 with TRBJ2-7; 7 bases fit TRBD1. Losses at the gene ends were 4 bases for V and 0 bases for J; bases not matched to a gene: 12. This CDR3 is 17 amino acids long. Germline assignment: CDR1 SGHAT and CDR2 FQDESV (reference sequence). The CDR3 reads CASSSAFGTASSYEQYF. CDR3 in DNA: TGTGCCAGCAGCTCCGCCTTTGGGACAGCGAGCTCCTACGAGCAGTACTTC.

A single count supports this clone. The gene calls are TRBV6-1 and TRBJ2-7; 7 bases fit TRBD1. CDR1 MNHNS and CDR2 SASEGT come from the germline V gene. V lost 6 bases and J lost 0; bases outside the gene matches: 8. CDR3 length: 15 amino acids. As DNA, the CDR3 is TGTGCCAGCAGACTCCCGGGACAGAGCTCCTACGAGCAGTACTTC. It is translated as CASRLPGQSSYEQYF.

This chain connects TRBV6-6 to TRBJ1-6; unclear D gene. Trimming stripped 6 bases from V and 6 bases from J, with 12 bases between. CDR1 and CDR2 from the germline V gene are MNHNY and SVGAGI (reference sequence). CDR3 length: 14 residues. The CDR3 DNA is TGTGCCAGCAGAGGGTGGCAGTCTAATTCACCCCTCCACTTT. It yields the protein CASRGWQSNSPLHF.

This chain uses TRBV5-6 with TRBJ1-2, with 7 bases that match TRBD1. With 7 bases clipped from V and 5 bases from J, the junction kept 14 bases outside the gene matches. CDR1 and CDR2 (germline): SGHDT, YYEEEE. The CDR3 loop spans 15 amino acids. DNA for the CDR3: TGTGCCAGCGTACTGGGCGGGGACAGTTATTATGGCTACACCTTC. Translation: CASVLGGDSYYGYTF.

The chain couples TRBV6-9 to TRBJ2-7; possibly TRBD1 or TRBD2 for D (5 bases each). Germline V CDR1 and CDR2: MNHGY, SVAAGI. With 8 bases removed from V and 0 bases from J, the gap between germline ends came to 14 bases. This CDR3 has 14 amino acids. The chain's CDR3 is CASGYRDGSYEQYF. The DNA of the CDR3 is TGTGCCAGCGGGTACCGGGACGGCTCCTACGAGCAGTACTTC.

This clone was detected ten times or more. The rearrangement links TRBV5-4 to TRBJ2-7; 9 nucleotides line up with TRBD2. V trimming: 0 bases; J trimming: 7 bases; junction bases outside the gene matches: 5. Germline loops: CDR1 SGHNT, CDR2 YYREEE (reference sequence). The CDR3 is made up of 14 amino acids. As DNA, the CDR3 is TGTGCCAGCAGCTTGGGACTAGCGGCGGGTGAGCAGTACTTC. It encodes CASSLGLAAGEQYF.

The chain joins TRBV5-4 to TRBJ2-7; tentatively, D is TRBD1 or TRBD2 (5 bases each). V was clipped by 4 bases and J by 7 bases, with 9 bases between them. In germline, CDR1 is SGHNT, CDR2 YYREEE (reference sequence). This CDR3 spans 11 amino acids. This CDR3 reads CASSEGPEQYF. Written as DNA, the CDR3 is TGTGCCAGCAGCGAGGGGCCTGAGCAGTACTTC.

As concerns this clone: This CDR3 is also generated by other DNA sequences in the sample. The chain's CDR3 is CASSPTGYEQYF. CDR3 DNA: TGTGCCAGCAGTCCCACAGGGTACGAGCAGTACTTC. The V gene is TRBV27, the J gene TRBJ2-7, with D possibly being TRBD1 (6 bases). Trimming stripped 5 bases from V and 4 bases from J, with 9 bases between. Germline CDR1 is MNHEY and CDR2 is SMNVEV (reference sequence). The CDR3 loop spans 12 amino acids.

V usage is TRBV7-8 and J usage is TRBJ2-7; D gene unclear. Trimming shortened V by 8 bases and J by 2 bases, and 13 bases separated the two germline ends. Germline CDR1 reads SGHVS; CDR2 reads FQNEAQ. The CDR3 totals 13 residues. The CDR3 here is CASVGHPTYEQYF. DNA of the CDR3: TGTGCCAGCGTAGGGCATCCTACCTACGAGCAGTACTTC.

The rearrangement uses TRBV7-6 and TRBJ2-3, with D unclear. V was shortened by 0 bases and J by 6 bases, with 4 bases between the two germline ends. The length of the CDR3 is 12 residues. Germline values: CDR1 SGHVS, CDR2 FNYEAQ. The CDR3 DNA reads TGTGCCAGCAGCTTAGCGGAGGATACGCAGTATTTT. Encoded protein: CASSLAEDTQYF.

The rearrangement links TRBV2 to TRBJ2-4, with TRBD1 as a possible D gene (6 bases). V was shortened by 7 bases and J by 0 bases, with 22 bases between the two germline ends. This CDR3 is built from 18 residues. Germline lookup yields CDR1 SNHLY and CDR2 FYNNEI. This CDR3 reads CASTGNRDHPVAKNIQYF. Here the CDR3 DNA reads TGTGCCAGCACTGGCAACAGGGATCATCCCGTAGCCAAAAACATTCAGTACTTC.